These 20 T cell receptor beta chains originate from one sample sequenced in a study of OX40 agonist ivuxolimab in advanced cancers. The repertoire was sequenced with immunoSEQ multiplex PCR; TCRdb's copy has only in-frame clones and lacks some. The sample has tens of thousands of clones, roughly nine tenths seen once. The input for sequencing was CD4+ or CD8+ T cells sorted from blood, taken in a trial of the OX40 agonist ivuxolimab. These receptor sequences come from an adult with an advanced solid tumor such as melanoma, head and neck, liver or kidney cancer.

The chain has TRBV5-4 and TRBJ2-3; D might be TRBD1 (5 bases). The germline V gene encodes CDR1 SGHNT and CDR2 YYREEE (reference sequence). There are 12 residues in the CDR3. Deletions cut 0 bases from V and 6 bases from J, with 5 bases between. The CDR3 sequence: CASSLAGDTQYF. The CDR3 coding sequence is TGTGCCAGCAGCTTGGCAGGGGATACGCAGTATTTT.

The chain has TRBV7-9 and TRBJ2-7; TRBD2 might be the D (6 bases). V lost 4 bases and J lost 3, with 10 bases in between. This CDR3 is built from 13 residues. Germline V CDR1 and CDR2: SEHNR, FQNEAQ (reference sequence). This CDR3 reads CASSWGDLYEQYF. The CDR3 DNA follows: TGTGCCAGCAGCTGGGGGGACCTCTACGAGCAGTACTTC. Full variable domain (rest looked up from reference TRBV7-9 and TRBJ2-7): DTGVSQNPRHKITKRGQNVTFRCDPISEHNRLYWYRQTLGQGPEFLTYFQNEAQLEKSRLLSDRFSAERPKGSFSTLEIQRTEQGDSAMYLCASSWGDLYEQYFGPGTRLTVT.

CDR3 amino acids: CSVRSGVGYTF. In nucleotides, the CDR3 is TGCAGCGTACGCTCAGGGGTAGGCTACACCTTC. The J gene is TRBJ1-2, the V gene TRBV29-1, with D perhaps matching TRBD1 (6 bases). Trimming pared 6 bases from V and 8 bases from J, leaving 13 bases between. Germline V lookup: CDR1 SQVTM, CDR2 ANQGSEA. This CDR3 is built from 11 residues.

The chain recombines TRBV7-9 with TRBJ1-1; D is ambiguous. CDR3 length: 12 amino acids. V was pared by 1 base and J by 8 bases, with 8 bases between. Germline assignment: CDR1 SEHNR and CDR2 FQNEAQ (reference sequence). CDR3 region: CASSLVAVEAFF. The CDR3 region has the DNA TGTGCCAGCAGCTTAGTGGCAGTCGAAGCTTTCTTT.

The rearrangement uses TRBV7-9 and TRBJ2-2; D not resolved. The germline V and J ends were trimmed by 2 bases and 0 bases, with 13 bases remaining between them. Per germline, CDR1 SEHNR and CDR2 FQNEAQ (reference sequence). This CDR3 is 17 amino acids long. The CDR3 is CASSLLGSVSNTGELFF. Here the CDR3 DNA reads TGTGCCAGCAGCTTATTGGGATCCGTGTCGAACACCGGGGAGCTGTTTTTT.

The chain couples TRBV9 to TRBJ1-6, with 8 bases identical to TRBD1. Germline V gene lookup returns CDR1 SGDLS and CDR2 YYNGEE. Trimming removed 4 bases from V and 9 bases from J; junction bases left unmatched: 3. The CDR3 contains 13 residues. CDR3 protein: CASSPDRGSPLHF. In nucleotides, the CDR3 is TGTGCCAGCAGCCCAGACAGGGGTTCACCCCTCCACTTT.

The chain recombines TRBV28 with TRBJ1-2; 8 bases are a match to TRBD1. J lost 8 bases, V lost 7 bases, and 18 bases had no gene match. The CDR3 totals 16 residues. Per germline, CDR1 MDHEN and CDR2 SYDVKM. The CDR3, as DNA: TGTGCCAGCAATGACCCCGTACCCGGGACAGGTGCGGGCTACACCTTC. Protein sequence: CASNDPVPGTGAGYTF.

This chain links TRBV5-1 with TRBJ2-1; 14 bases fit TRBD2. Losses at the gene ends were 6 bases for V and 7 bases for J; bases not matched to a gene: 9. The germline V gene encodes CDR1 SGHRS and CDR2 YFSETQ. CDR3 length: 16 residues. CDR3 sequence (DNA): TGCGCCAGCACCCCAGGGGGGACTAGCGGGGGAAATGAGCAGTTCTTC. Amino acid sequence: CASTPGGTSGGNEQFF.

The chain is built from TRBV7-9 and TRBJ1-2; D is perhaps TRBD1 (6 bases). CDR3 length equals 14 residues. V lost 5 bases and J lost 6, with 16 bases in between. CDR1 and CDR2 (germline): SEHNR, FQNEAQ (reference sequence). The CDR3 DNA is TGTGCCAGCAGCAACCTACAGGGTTCGGATGGCTACACCTTC. Its protein product is CASSNLQGSDGYTF. The entire variable domain, with the rest obtained from reference TRBV7-9 and TRBJ1-2, is as follows: DTGVSQNPRHKITKRGQNVTFRCDPISEHNRLYWYRQTLGQGPEFLTYFQNEAQLEKSRLLSDRFSAERPKGSFSTLEIQRTEQGDSAMYLCASSNLQGSDGYTFGSGTRLTVV.

The chain joins TRBV2 to TRBJ1-5; D is perhaps TRBD1 (6 bases). Trimming cost V 8 bases and J 6 bases, with 14 bases left between them. The CDR3 totals 13 residues. Germline CDR1 SNHLY, CDR2 FYNNEI. The CDR3 DNA follows: TGTGCCAGCGAAGGGGGTTCCAGTCAGCCCCAGCATTTT. Translated, it gives CASEGGSSQPQHF.

The chain couples TRBV4-1 to TRBJ2-7; TRBD1 might be the D (6 bases). CDR1 and CDR2 from the germline V gene are MGHRA and YSYEKL. The CDR3 spans 15 residues. V lost 4 bases, J lost 3 bases, and 16 bases lay in between. The CDR3 protein is CASSREQGLSYEQYF. The CDR3 bases are TGCGCCAGCAGCCGAGAACAGGGTTTAAGCTACGAGCAGTACTTC.

The rearrangement joins TRBV4-1 to TRBJ1-1; TRBD1 might be the D (5 bases). The CDR3 is 17 residues long. Germline-derived CDR1 and CDR2 are MGHRA and YSYEKL. Trimming took off 4 bases at V and 1 base at J, with 19 bases between the two ends. CDR3: CASSPSIGTSGNTEAFF. CDR3 sequence (DNA): TGCGCCAGCAGCCCCAGTATAGGGACCTCGGGGAACACTGAAGCTTTCTTT.

As regards this clone: Other DNA sequences from this sample encode an identical CDR3 as well. The V gene is TRBV4-1, the J gene TRBJ1-3, with D perhaps TRBD1 (5 bases). Germline values: CDR1 MGHRA, CDR2 YSYEKL. The CDR3 extends over 15 amino acids. V lost 0 bases, J lost 2 bases, and 8 bases lay in between. CDR3 region: CASSQDRGAGNTIYF. As DNA, the CDR3 is TGCGCCAGCAGCCAAGACAGAGGGGCTGGAAACACCATATATTTT.

The V call is TRBV7-9, the J call TRBJ2-5; a weak D match, TRBD1 (6 bases). The DNA end is a closer match to TRBJ2-7, so the J assignment may be wrong. Germline V gene lookup returns CDR1 SEHNR and CDR2 FQNEAQ (reference sequence). CDR3 length: 13 residues. The CDR3 spells CASSPGAPYEQYF. For the CDR3, the DNA is TGTGCCAGCAGCCCAGGGGCCCCCTACGAGCAGTACTTC.

The chain couples TRBV7-8 to TRBJ1-1; D remains ambiguous. The germline gives CDR1 SGHVS, CDR2 FQNEAQ. The CDR3 totals 14 residues. Deletions cut 2 bases from V and 1 base from J, with 8 bases between. In nucleotides, the CDR3 is TGTGCCAGCAGCTTAATGATCTGGAACACTGAAGCTTTCTTT. Protein: CASSLMIWNTEAFF.

This sequence joins TRBV16 and TRBJ1-1; weak D call: TRBD1 (5 bases). The V gene lost 0 bases and the J gene lost 4 bases, with 12 bases spanning the gap. Germline lookup yields CDR1 KGHSY and CDR2 FQNENV. The CDR3 extends over 15 amino acids. CDR3 in amino acids: CASSQSPSGGTEAFF. The CDR3 DNA reads TGTGCCAGCAGCCAATCCCCATCTGGGGGCACTGAAGCTTTCTTT.

The chain is built from TRBV2 and TRBJ2-5; D is undetermined. Germline assignment: CDR1 SNHLY and CDR2 FYNNEI. Trimming stripped 6 bases from V and 5 bases from J, with 19 bases between. The CDR3 totals 15 residues. CDR3 DNA sequence: TGTGCCAGCAGGGACGGACCCCAAGTCGGGGAGACCCAGTACTTC. Protein: CASRDGPQVGETQYF.

This chain uses TRBV6-5 with TRBJ1-2; D uncertain. The CDR3 consists of 13 residues. V was trimmed by 2 bases and J by 4 bases, leaving 8 bases between them. Germline lookup yields CDR1 MNHEY and CDR2 SVGAGI. CDR3 sequence reads: CASSYEGAYGYTF. The DNA of the CDR3 is TGTGCCAGCAGTTACGAAGGCGCCTATGGCTACACCTTC.

V gene TRBV7-8 combines with J gene TRBJ1-5; D is unclear. Trimming stripped 5 bases from V and 5 bases from J, with 7 bases between. The CDR3 has 12 residues. Germline values: CDR1 SGHVS, CDR2 FQNEAQ. The CDR3 sequence is CASSPSYQPQHF. The CDR3 DNA reads TGTGCCAGCAGCCCTAGTTATCAGCCCCAGCATTTT.

This rearrangement joins TRBV6-1 to TRBJ1-1, with D perhaps matching TRBD1 (6 bases). CDR3 length: 14 residues. The germline V gene encodes CDR1 MNHNS and CDR2 SASEGT. Trimming pared 1 base from V and 4 bases from J, leaving 10 bases between. CDR3 amino acids: CASSEVAGATEAFF. The CDR3 DNA is TGTGCCAGCAGTGAAGTCGCGGGGGCCACTGAAGCTTTCTTT.